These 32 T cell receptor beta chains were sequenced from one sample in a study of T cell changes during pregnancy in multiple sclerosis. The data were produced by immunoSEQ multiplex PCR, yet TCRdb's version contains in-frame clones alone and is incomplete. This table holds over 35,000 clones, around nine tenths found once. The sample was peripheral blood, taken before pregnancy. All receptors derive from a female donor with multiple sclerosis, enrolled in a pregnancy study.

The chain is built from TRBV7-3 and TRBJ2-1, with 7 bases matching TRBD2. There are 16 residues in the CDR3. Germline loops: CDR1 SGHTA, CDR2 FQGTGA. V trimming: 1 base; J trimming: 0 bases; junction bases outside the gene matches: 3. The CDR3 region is CASSLSGSNSYNEQFF. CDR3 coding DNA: TGTGCCAGCAGCTTAAGCGGGAGTAACTCCTACAATGAGCAGTTCTTC.

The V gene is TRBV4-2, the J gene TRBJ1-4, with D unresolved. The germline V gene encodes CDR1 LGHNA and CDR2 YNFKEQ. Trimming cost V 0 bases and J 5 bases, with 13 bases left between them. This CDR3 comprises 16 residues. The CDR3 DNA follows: TGTGCCAGCAGCCAAGATTGGCAGGCCCGCAATGAAAAACTGTTTTTT. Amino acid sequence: CASSQDWQARNEKLFF.

The CDR3 sequence: CASSERQGKDGYTF. CDR3 DNA sequence: TGTGCCAGCAGTGAGCGGCAGGGGAAAGATGGCTACACCTTC. The V call is TRBV6-1, the J call TRBJ1-2; TRBD1 is a possible D gene (6 bases). Germline lookup yields CDR1 MNHNS and CDR2 SASEGT. The CDR3 is 14 residues long. Trimming left V 3 bases short and J 6 bases short, with 14 bases between.

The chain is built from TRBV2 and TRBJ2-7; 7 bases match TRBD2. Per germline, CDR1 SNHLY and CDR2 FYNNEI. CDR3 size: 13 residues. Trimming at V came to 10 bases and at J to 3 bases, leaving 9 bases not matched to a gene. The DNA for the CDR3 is TGTGCCACCGGTGGGCCTAGCGGCTACGAGCAGTACTTC. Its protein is CATGGPSGYEQYF.

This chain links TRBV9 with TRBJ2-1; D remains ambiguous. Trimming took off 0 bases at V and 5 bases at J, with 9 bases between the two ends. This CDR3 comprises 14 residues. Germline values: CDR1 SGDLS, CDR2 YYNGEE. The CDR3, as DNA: TGTGCCAGCAGCGTAGACAGCACACACAATGAGCAGTTCTTC. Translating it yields CASSVDSTHNEQFF. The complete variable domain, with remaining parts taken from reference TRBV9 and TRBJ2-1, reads DSGVTQTPKHLITATGQRVTLRCSPRSGDLSVYWYQQSLDQGLQFLIQYYNGEERAKGNILERFSAQQFPDLHSELNLSSLELGDSALYFCASSVDSTHNEQFFGPGTRLTVL.

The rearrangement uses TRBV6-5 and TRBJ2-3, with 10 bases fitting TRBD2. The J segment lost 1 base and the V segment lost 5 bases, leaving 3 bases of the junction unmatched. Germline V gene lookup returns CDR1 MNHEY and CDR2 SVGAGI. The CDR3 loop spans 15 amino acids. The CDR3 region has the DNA TGTGCCAGCAGTCGAGGGACTAGCGGCACAGATACGCAGTATTTT. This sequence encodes CASSRGTSGTDTQYF.

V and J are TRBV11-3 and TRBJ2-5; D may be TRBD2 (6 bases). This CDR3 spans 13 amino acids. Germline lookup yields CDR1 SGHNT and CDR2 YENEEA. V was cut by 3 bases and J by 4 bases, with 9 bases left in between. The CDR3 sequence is CASSLTRLETQYF. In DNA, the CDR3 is TGTGCCAGCAGCTTGACTAGGCTAGAGACCCAGTACTTC.

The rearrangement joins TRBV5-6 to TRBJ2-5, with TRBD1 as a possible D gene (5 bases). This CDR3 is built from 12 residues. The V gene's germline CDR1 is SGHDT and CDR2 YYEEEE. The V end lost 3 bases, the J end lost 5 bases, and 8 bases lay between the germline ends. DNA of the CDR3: TGTGCCAGCAGCTCAGGGTTGGAGACCCAGTACTTC. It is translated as CASSSGLETQYF.

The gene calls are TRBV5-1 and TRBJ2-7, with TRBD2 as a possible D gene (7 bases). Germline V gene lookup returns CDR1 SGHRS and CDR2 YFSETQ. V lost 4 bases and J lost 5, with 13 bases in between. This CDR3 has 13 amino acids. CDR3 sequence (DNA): TGCGCCAGCAGCAATACAGGGAGGGACGAGCAGTACTTC. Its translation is CASSNTGRDEQYF.

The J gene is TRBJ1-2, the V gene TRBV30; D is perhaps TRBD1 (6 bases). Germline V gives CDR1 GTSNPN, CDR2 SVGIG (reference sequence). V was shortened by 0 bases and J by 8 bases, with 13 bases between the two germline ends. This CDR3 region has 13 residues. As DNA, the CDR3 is TGTGCCTGGAGTGTCCGGGGGGCGGGAGGCTACACCTTC. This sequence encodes CAWSVRGAGGYTF.

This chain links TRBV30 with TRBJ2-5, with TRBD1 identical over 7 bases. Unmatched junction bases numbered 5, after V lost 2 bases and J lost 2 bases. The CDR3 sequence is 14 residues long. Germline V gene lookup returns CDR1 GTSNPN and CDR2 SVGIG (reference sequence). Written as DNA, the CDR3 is TGTGCCTGGAGTCCGACAGGGCGTCAAGAGACCCAGTACTTC. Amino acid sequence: CAWSPTGRQETQYF.

As DNA, the CDR3 is TGCGCCAGCAGCCAAGAGGAGGGGCGGGTGGCTGGGGCCAACGTCCTGACTTTC. The encoded protein is CASSQEEGRVAGANVLTF. The genes are TRBV4-3 and TRBJ2-6, with D possibly being TRBD2 (6 bases). Germline lookup yields CDR1 LGHNA and CDR2 YSLEER. The CDR3 loop spans 18 amino acids. V lost 0 bases and J 2 bases, leaving 14 bases between the germline ends.

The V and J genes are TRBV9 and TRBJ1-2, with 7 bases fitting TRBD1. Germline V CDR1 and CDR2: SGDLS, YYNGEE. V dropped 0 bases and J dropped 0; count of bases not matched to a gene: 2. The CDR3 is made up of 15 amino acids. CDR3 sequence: CASSVDRGANYGYTF. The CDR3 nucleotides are TGTGCCAGCAGCGTAGACAGGGGTGCTAACTATGGCTACACCTTC. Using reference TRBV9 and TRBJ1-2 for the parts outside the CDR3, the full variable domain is DSGVTQTPKHLITATGQRVTLRCSPRSGDLSVYWYQQSLDQGLQFLIQYYNGEERAKGNILERFSAQQFPDLHSELNLSSLELGDSALYFCASSVDRGANYGYTFGSGTRLTVV.

CDR3 bases: TGTGCCAGCAGTTTAAGCATCAGGGGTAGGGAGCAGTACTTC. It encodes CASSLSIRGREQYF. V and J are TRBV27 and TRBJ2-7, with D possibly matching TRBD1 (6 bases). CDR1 and CDR2 from the germline V gene are MNHEY and SMNVEV (reference sequence). This CDR3 has 14 residues. V was pared by 2 bases and J by 7 bases, with 15 bases between.

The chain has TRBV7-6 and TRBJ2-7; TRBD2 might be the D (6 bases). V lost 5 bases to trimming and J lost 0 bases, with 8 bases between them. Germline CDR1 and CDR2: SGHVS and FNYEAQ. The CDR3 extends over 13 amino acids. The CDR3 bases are TGTGCCAGCAGCCCGGGGGACTCCTACGAGCAGTACTTC. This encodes CASSPGDSYEQYF.

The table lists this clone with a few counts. CDR3: CSVDRATEAFF. In DNA, the CDR3 is TGCAGCGTTGACAGGGCCACTGAAGCTTTCTTT. The chain combines TRBV29-1 with TRBJ1-1; tentatively, D is TRBD1 (5 bases). Germline V gives CDR1 SQVTM, CDR2 ANQGSEA. This CDR3 is 11 amino acids long. The germline V and J ends were trimmed by 3 bases and 4 bases, with 6 bases remaining between them.

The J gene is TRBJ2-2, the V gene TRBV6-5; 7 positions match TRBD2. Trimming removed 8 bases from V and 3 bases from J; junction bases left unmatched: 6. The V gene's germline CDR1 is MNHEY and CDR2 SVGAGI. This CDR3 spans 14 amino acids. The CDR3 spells CASALADHTGELFF. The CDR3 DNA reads TGTGCCAGCGCCCTAGCGGACCACACCGGGGAGCTGTTTTTT.

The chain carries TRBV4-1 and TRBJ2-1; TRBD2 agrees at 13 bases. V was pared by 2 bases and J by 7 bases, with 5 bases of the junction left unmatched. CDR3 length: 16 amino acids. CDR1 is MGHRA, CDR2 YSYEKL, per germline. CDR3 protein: CASSQTSGRALNEQFF. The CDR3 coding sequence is TGCGCCAGCAGCCAAACTAGCGGGAGGGCCTTGAATGAGCAGTTCTTC.

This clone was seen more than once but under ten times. CDR3 sequence reads: CASSRSAGFGYEQYF. DNA for the CDR3: TGTGCCAGCAGCCGAAGTGCAGGGTTCGGGTACGAGCAGTACTTC. This chain links TRBV14 with TRBJ2-7; TRBD1 is a possible D gene (5 bases). This CDR3 region has 15 residues. Germline lookup yields CDR1 SGHDN and CDR2 FVKESK. Trimming left V 4 bases short and J 4 bases short, with 17 bases between.

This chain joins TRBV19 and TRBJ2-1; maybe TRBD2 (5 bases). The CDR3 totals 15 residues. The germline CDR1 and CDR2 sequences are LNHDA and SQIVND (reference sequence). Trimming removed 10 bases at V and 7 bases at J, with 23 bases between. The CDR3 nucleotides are TGTGCCACCCGGGGTAGCGAACACATGTTGAATGAGCAGTTCTTC. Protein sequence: CATRGSEHMLNEQFF.

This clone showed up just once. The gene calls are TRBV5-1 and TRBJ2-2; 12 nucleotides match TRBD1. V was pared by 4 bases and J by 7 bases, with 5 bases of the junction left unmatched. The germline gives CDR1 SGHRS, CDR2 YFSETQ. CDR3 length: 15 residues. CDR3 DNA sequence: TGCGCCAGCAGCGCCGGGACAGGGGGCATCGGGGAGCTGTTTTTT. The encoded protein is CASSAGTGGIGELFF.

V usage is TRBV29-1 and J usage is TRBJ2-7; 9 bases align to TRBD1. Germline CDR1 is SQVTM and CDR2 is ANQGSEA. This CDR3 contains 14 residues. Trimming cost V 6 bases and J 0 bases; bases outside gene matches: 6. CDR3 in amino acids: CSVAATGGSYEQYF. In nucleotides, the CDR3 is TGCAGCGTCGCGGCGACAGGGGGCTCCTACGAGCAGTACTTC.

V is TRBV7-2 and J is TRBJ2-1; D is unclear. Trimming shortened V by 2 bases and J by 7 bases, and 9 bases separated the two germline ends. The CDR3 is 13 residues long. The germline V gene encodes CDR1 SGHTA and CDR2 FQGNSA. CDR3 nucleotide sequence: TGTGCCAGCAGCTTATCCGAAGCAAATGAGCAGTTCTTC. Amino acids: CASSLSEANEQFF.

CDR3 loop: CASSTPGLAAGELFF. In DNA, the CDR3 is TGTGCCAGTAGTACCCCGGGTCTCGCGGCCGGGGAGCTGTTTTTT. This chain joins TRBV19 and TRBJ2-2; D not resolved. This CDR3 has 15 amino acids. V was clipped by 4 bases and J by 6 bases, with 15 bases between them. Germline CDR1 reads LNHDA; CDR2 reads SQIVND (reference sequence). Full variable domain (remainder filled in from reference TRBV19 and TRBJ2-2): DGGITQSPKYLFRKEGQNVTLSCEQNLNHDAMYWYRQDPGQGLRLIYYSQIVNDFQKGDIAEGYSVSREKKESFPLTVTSAQKNPTAFYLCASSTPGLAAGELFFGEGSRLTVL.

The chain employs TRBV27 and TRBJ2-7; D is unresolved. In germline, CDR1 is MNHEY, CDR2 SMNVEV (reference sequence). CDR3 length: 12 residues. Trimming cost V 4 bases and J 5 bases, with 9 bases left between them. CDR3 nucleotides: TGTGCCAGCAGTTCACAGTTCCACGAGCAGTACTTC. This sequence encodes CASSSQFHEQYF.

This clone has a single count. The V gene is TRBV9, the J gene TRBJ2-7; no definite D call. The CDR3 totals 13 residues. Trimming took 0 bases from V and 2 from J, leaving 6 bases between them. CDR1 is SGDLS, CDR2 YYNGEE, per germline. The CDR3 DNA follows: TGTGCCAGCAGCGTAGGCGGCCCCTACGAGCAGTACTTC. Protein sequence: CASSVGGPYEQYF.

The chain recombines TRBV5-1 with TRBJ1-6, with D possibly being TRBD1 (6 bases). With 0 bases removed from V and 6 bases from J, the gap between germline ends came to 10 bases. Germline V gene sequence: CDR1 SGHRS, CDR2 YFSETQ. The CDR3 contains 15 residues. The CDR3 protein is CASSLVGQTNSPLHF. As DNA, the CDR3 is TGCGCCAGCAGCTTGGTTGGACAGACTAATTCACCCCTCCACTTT.

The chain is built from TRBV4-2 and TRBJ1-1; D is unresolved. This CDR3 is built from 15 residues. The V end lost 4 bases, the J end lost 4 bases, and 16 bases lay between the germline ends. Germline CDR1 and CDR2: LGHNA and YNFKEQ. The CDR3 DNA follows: TGTGCCAGCAGCCCAAACTATCGGGTGGGCACTGAAGCTTTCTTT. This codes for CASSPNYRVGTEAFF.

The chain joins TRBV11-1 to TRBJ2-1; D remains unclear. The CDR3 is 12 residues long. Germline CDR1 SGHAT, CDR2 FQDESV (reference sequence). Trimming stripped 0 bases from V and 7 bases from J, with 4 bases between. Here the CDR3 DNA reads TGTGCCAGCAGCTTAGCGCGTAATGAGCAGTTCTTC. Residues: CASSLARNEQFF.

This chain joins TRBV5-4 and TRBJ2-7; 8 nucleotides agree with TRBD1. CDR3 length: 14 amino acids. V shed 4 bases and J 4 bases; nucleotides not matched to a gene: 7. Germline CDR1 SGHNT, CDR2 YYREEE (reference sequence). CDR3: CASSQDRAVYEQYF. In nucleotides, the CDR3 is TGTGCCAGCAGCCAGGACAGGGCTGTGTACGAGCAGTACTTC.

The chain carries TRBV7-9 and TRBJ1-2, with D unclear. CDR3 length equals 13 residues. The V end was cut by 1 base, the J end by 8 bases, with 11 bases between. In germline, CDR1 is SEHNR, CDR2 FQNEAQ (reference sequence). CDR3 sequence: CASSLVSIAGYTF. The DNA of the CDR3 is TGTGCCAGCAGCTTAGTTAGCATAGCAGGCTACACCTTC.

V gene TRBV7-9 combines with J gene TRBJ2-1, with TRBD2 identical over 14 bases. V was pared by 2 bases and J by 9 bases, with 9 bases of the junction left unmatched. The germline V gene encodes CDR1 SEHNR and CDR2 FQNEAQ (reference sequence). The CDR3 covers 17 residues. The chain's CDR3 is CASSLRLAGGPGSEQFF. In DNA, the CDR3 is TGTGCCAGCAGCTTAAGACTAGCGGGAGGGCCGGGCTCTGAGCAGTTCTTC.